Shown below are 5 T cell receptor beta chains from a single sample sequenced in a study of cytomegalovirus exposure and HLA in healthy donors. With 60 Vbeta and 13 Jbeta primers, the PCR was carried out. Clones were read by immunoSEQ multiplex PCR, and TCRdb kept only the in-frame ones, dropping some. The data show some 76,000 clones, and the top ten clones hold about 0.76%. Sequencing was carried out using PBMCs. The source is a boy under 18 in good health and CMV-seronegative.

The chain recombines TRBV6-1 with TRBJ2-2, with a weak D call TRBD1 (7 bases). Germline CDR1 reads MNHNS; CDR2 reads SASEGT. CDR3 length: 15 residues. Trimming removed 5 bases from V and 9 bases from J, with 19 bases in between. The CDR3 loop reads CASSSGRGEPRELFF. DNA of the CDR3: TGTGCCAGCAGTTCGGGCAGGGGGGAACCCCGGGAGCTGTTTTTT.

CDR3 bases: TGCGCCAGCAGTGAGTCGAAGGCCCCAGGGCAAGATACGCAGTATTTT. This gives the protein CASSESKAPGQDTQYF. The J gene is TRBJ2-3, the V gene TRBV10-1; a weak D match, TRBD1 (5 bases). With 0 bases removed from V and 5 bases from J, the gap between germline ends came to 15 bases. Per germline, CDR1 WNHNN and CDR2 SYGVQD (reference sequence). The CDR3 has 16 residues.

Here the CDR3 DNA reads TGTGCCAGCAGCCCGACGGAGCTGAACACTGAAGCTTTCTTT. Its protein product is CASSPTELNTEAFF. The chain combines TRBV7-9 with TRBJ1-1, with D unclear. CDR3 length: 14 residues. Germline CDR1 SEHNR, CDR2 FQNEAQ (reference sequence). V shed 5 bases and J shed 0 bases, with 10 bases lying between them. Looking up the rest from reference TRBV7-9 and TRBJ1-1 gives the full variable domain: DTGVSQNPRHKITKRGQNVTFRCDPISEHNRLYWYRQTLGQGPEFLTYFQNEAQLEKSRLLSDRFSAERPKGSFSTLEIQRTEQGDSAMYLCASSPTELNTEAFFGQGTRLTVV.

V gene TRBV9 combines with J gene TRBJ2-3, with TRBD2 as a possible D gene (6 bases). Germline loops: CDR1 SGDLS, CDR2 YYNGEE. This CDR3 spans 14 amino acids. The V gene lost 4 bases and the J gene lost 3 bases, with 12 bases spanning the gap. Here the CDR3 DNA reads TGTGCCAGCAGCCCCAGACTAGTAACAGATACGCAGTATTTT. Protein sequence: CASSPRLVTDTQYF.

The chain has TRBV19 and TRBJ2-3, with 10 bases lining up with TRBD2. CDR3 size: 15 residues. Germline V gives CDR1 LNHDA, CDR2 SQIVND (reference sequence). The V and J ends lost 3 bases and 4 bases, in that order; junction bases with no gene match: 4. The CDR3 nucleotides read TGTGCCAGTAGTATCTCAGCGGGGGGGGCAGATACGCAGTATTTT. It yields the protein CASSISAGGADTQYF.